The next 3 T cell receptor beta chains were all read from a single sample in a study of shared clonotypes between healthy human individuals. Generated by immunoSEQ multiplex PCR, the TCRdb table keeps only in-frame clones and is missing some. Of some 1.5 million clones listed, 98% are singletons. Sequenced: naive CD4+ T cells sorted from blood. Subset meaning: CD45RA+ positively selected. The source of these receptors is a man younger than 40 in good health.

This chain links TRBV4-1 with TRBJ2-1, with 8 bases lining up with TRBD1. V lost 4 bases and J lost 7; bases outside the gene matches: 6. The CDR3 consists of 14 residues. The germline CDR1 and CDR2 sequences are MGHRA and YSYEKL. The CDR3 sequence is CASSPPGQVNEQFF. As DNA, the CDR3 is TGCGCCAGCAGCCCCCCGGGACAGGTAAATGAGCAGTTCTTC.

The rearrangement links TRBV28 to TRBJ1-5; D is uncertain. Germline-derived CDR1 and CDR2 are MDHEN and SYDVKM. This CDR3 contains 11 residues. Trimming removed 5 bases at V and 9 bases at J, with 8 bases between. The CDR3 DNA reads TGTGCCAGCAGTCCCCAAGGGCCCCAGCATTTT. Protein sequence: CASSPQGPQHF.

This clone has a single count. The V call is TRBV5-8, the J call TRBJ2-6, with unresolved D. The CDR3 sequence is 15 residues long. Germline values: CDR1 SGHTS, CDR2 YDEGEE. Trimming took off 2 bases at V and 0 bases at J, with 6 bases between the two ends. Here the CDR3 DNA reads TGTGCCAGCAGCTTTGGGTTCTCTGGGGCCAACGTCCTGACTTTC. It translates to CASSFGFSGANVLTF.